The clone carrying this TCR beta chain ranks as medium-sized in terms of frequency. What it binds is unknown. Read coverage stops 3 residues before the CDR3 terminus; the germline J gene supplies the remainder. Profiled with immunoSEQ multiplex PCR; TCRdb holds only in-frame clones, not every one. This sample's table has thousands of clones. This sample is drawn from a study of Tregs in tolerant kidney transplant recipients. Recipient PBMCs carried a CFSE label and met irradiated graft donor PBMCs for approximately six days before FACS sorting. Germline lookup yields CDR1 MDHEN and CDR2 SYDVKM. V was clipped by 5 bases and J by 4 bases; unmatched bases: 9. This CDR3 region has 15 residues. Regarding the study as a whole: This study did not directly address biological reproducibility. In tolerant patients, donor-specific Tregs outgrew total Tregs, suggesting antigen-driven expansion. The most relevant donor-specific Treg TCRbeta repertoire apparently came from expansion with activated donor B cells.

The receptor comes from a human patient who received a combined kidney and bone marrow transplant. Sample: CD8+ T cells from blood cultured with allogeneic cells, taken before the transplant. The chain has TRBV28 and TRBJ1-1, with 8 bases that match TRBD1. The sequenced CDR3 bases are TGTGCCAGCAGTCCATTCGGACAGGGTTTCACTGAA. Translated: CASSPFGQGFTE. The complete CDR3 protein is CASSPFGQGFTEAFF. Based on the CDR3 plus reference TRBV28 and TRBJ1-1, the full variable domain is DVKVTQSSRYLVKRTGEKVFLECVQDMDHENMFWYRQDPGLGLRLIYFSYDVKMKEKGDIPEGYSVSREKKERFSLILESASTNQTSMYLCASSPFGQGFTEAFFGQGTRLTVV.